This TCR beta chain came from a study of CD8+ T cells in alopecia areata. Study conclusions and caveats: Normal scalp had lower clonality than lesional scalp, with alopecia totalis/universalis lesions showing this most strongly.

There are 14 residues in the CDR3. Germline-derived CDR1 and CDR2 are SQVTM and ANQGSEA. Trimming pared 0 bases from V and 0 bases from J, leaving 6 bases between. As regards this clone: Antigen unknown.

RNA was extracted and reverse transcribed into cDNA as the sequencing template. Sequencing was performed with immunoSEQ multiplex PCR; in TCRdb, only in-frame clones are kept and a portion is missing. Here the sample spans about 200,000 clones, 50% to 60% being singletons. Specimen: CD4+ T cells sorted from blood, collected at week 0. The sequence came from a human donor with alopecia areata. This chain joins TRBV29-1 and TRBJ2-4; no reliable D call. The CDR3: CSVEEALAKNIQYF. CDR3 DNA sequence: TGCAGCGTTGAAGAGGCGTTAGCCAAAAACATTCAGTACTTC. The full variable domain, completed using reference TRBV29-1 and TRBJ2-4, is SAVISQKPSRDICQRGTSLTIQCQVDSQVTMMFWYRQQPGQSLTLIATANQGSEATYESGFVIDKFPISRPNLTFSTLTVSNMSPEDSSIYLCSVEEALAKNIQYFGAGTRLSVL.